This section outlines one T cell receptor beta chain sequence together with its context. It has no known antigen specificity. No clone much larger than this one lies a single base away; base qualities are absent. These data are taken from a study of T cell changes during pregnancy in multiple sclerosis (dated by TCRdb to between 2017 and 2020). About the full investigation: Changes in the T cell repertoire over the course of pregnancy were examined in this study in women with multiple sclerosis.

The junction shows trimming of 1 base on V and 6 bases on J, plus 15 bases between the germline ends. The CDR3 has 15 amino acids, counting the end cysteine and phenylalanine. Here the CDR3 DNA is all that survives: 45 bases in frame from base 1. CDR1 SGHRS and CDR2 YFSETQ are derived from the germline V gene. Preparation of the library involved the immunoSEQ multiplex PCR assay. Not all clones reach the TCRdb copy of this immuneACCESS table, which keeps in-frame sequences only. Checked studies attribute under half of the gap to unresolved V genes and leave the rest unexplained. The sample records 85,000 to 100,000 clones, approximately 92% of which are singletons. The ten largest clones take up 1.5% of the sample.

This receptor was obtained from a female donor with multiple sclerosis, enrolled in a pregnancy study. The sequencing here drew on peripheral blood, taken in the first trimester of pregnancy. This sequence uses TRBV5-1 and TRBJ2-3; the D gene remains uncertain. The base sequence is TGCGCCAGCAGCTTGAAATTCAGGTACCGGGATACGCAGTATTTT. This gives the protein CASSLKFRYRDTQYF.